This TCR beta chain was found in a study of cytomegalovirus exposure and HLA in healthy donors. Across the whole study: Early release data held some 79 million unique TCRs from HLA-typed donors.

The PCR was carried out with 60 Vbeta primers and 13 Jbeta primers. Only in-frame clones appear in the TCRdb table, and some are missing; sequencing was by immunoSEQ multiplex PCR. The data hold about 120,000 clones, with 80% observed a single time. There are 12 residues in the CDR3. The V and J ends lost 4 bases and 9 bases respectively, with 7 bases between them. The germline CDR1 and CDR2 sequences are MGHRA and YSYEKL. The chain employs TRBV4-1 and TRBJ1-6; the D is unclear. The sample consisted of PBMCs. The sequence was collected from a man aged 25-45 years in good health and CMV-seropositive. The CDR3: CASSPGGSPLHF. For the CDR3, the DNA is TGCGCCAGCAGCCCGGGTGGTTCACCCCTCCACTTT.